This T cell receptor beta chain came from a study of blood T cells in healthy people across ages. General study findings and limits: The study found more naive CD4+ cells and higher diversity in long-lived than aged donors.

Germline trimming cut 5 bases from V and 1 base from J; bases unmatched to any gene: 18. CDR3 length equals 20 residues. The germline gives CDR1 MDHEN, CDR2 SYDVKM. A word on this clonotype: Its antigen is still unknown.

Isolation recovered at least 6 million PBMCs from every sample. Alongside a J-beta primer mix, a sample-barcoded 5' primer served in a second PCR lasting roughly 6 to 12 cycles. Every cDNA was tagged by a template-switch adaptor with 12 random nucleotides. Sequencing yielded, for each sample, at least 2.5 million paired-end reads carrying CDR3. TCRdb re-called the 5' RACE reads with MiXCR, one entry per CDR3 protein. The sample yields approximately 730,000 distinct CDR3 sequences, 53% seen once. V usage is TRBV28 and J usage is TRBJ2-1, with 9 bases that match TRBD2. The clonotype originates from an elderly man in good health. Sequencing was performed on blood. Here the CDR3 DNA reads TGTGCCAGCAGTCGATGGGGTTGGCGGGAGGGCCGAGAGTCCTACAATGAGCAGTTCTTC. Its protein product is CASSRWGWREGRESYNEQFF.